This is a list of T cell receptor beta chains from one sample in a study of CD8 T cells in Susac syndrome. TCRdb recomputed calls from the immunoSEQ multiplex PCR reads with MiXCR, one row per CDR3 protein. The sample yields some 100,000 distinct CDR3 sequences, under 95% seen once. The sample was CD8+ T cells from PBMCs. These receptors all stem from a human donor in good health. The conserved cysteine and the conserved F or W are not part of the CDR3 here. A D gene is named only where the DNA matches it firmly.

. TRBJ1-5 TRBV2 ASANNQPQH
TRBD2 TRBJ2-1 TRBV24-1 ATSGVGGAGNEQF
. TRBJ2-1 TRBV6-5 ASSQGSEQF
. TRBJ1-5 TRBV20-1 SAEDRTGNQPQH
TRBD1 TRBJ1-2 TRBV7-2 ASSSGQGYYGYT
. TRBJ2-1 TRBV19 ASREGHEQF
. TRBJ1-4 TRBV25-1 ASSESYRVLGNEKLF
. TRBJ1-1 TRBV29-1 SVMTDSGTEAF
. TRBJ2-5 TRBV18 ASSPRADQETQY
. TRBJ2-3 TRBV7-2 ASSLFFPDTQY
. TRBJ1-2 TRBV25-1 ASSGITTKGSYGYT
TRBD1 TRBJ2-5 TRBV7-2 ASSQTGEKETQY
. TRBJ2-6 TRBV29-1 SVEAQGSSGANVLT
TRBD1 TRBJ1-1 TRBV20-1 SAMIAGQGVADTEAF
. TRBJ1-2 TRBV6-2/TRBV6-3 ASSYSDELYGYT
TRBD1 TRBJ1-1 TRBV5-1 ASRTGGETEAF
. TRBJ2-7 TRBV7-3 ASSLAVGGASSYEQY
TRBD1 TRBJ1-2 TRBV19 ASSVGQGDYGYT
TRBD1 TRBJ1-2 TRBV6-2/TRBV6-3 ASSPSTGAPLDT
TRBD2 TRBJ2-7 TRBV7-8 ASSLAVSRTSGRGEQY
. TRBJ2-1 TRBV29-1 SVESPATYNEQF
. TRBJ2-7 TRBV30 AWGGAQTTIPYEQY
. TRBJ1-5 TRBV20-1 SASGRSQPQH
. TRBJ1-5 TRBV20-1 SAKGFSTNQPQH
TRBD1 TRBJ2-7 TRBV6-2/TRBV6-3 ASRAGTVGYEQY
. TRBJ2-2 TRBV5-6 ASSLQVDGTAGELF
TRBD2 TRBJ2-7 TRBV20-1 SARVASGGFEQY
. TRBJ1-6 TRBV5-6 ASSWGGGLNSPLH
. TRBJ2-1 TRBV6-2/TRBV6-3 ASSYSGPEQF
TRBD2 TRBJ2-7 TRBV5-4 ASSFSGEGAEQY
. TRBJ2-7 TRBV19 ASSSESDAYEQY
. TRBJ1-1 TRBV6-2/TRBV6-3 ASSYPPSRNTEAF
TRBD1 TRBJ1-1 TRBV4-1 ASSQDGGVRGVEAF
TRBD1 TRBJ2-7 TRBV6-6 ASSYDRGYEQY
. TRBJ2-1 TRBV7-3 ASSRNSRELYNEQF
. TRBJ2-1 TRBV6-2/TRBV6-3 ASALRVGNEQF
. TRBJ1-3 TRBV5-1 ASSLGRTRLSENTIY
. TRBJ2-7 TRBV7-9 ASSAGSGSSYEQY
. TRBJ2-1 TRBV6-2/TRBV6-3 ASSYSDTQKEQF
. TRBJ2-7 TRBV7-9 ASSLVYHEQY
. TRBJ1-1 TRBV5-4 ASSLDPVRNTEAF
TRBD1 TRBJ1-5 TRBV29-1 SVVTGGSRQPQH
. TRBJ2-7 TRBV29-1 SVSDSFNEQY
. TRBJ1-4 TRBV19 ASSLVGGRVGEKLF
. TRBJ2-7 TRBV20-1 SARDRGGYEQY
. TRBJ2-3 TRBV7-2 ASSLHRDTQY
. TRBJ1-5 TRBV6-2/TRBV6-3 ASSRRGGINQRQH
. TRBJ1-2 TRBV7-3 ASSLDGGKAGYT
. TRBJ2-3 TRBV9 ASSSRLVGSTTDTQY
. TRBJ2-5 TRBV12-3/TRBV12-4 ASSFPRETQY
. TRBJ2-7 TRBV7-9 ASSWAGEQY
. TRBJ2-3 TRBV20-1 SVSDSVDTQY
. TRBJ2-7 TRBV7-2 ASSLGQAANYEQY